Below are 13 T cell receptor beta chains sequenced from a single sample in a study of beta chain features in type 1 diabetes. Whole-study findings and limits: A moderate, significant TCRB CDR3 shortening appeared in type 1 diabetes across four CD4+ subsets.

These receptors are not linked to any known antigen. Reverse transcribing all isolated RNA meant expressed TCRB transcripts were sequenced. TCRdb's table, derived via immunoSEQ multiplex PCR, lists solely in-frame clones and lacks some. The table lists about 370,000 clones, 8.5% to 10% of them singletons. Sequenced sample: central memory CD4+ T cells from blood. The receptors were sampled from a man aged 25 to 40 with type 1 diabetes.

This chain links TRBV7-8 with TRBJ1-1, with no clear D. The V gene lost 8 bases and the J gene lost 5 bases, with 12 bases spanning the gap. CDR3 size: 12 residues. The germline gives CDR1 SGHVS, CDR2 FQNEAQ. CDR3 residues: CASQLVGTEAFF. The CDR3 nucleotides read TGTGCCAGCCAACTCGTGGGTACTGAAGCTTTCTTT.

This clone was observed many times. The chain recombines TRBV28 with TRBJ1-4; 10 bases agree with TRBD1. The length of the CDR3 is 14 residues. The trim removed 10 bases at V and 2 bases at J, leaving 4 bases unmatched. Germline CDR1 reads MDHEN; CDR2 reads SYDVKM. The chain's CDR3 is CATLDRGTNEKLFF. The CDR3 bases are TGTGCCACCTTGGACAGGGGGACTAATGAAAAACTGTTTTTT.

The V call is TRBV7-2, the J call TRBJ1-2; D is unresolved. Germline lookup yields CDR1 SGHTA and CDR2 FQGNSA. V was clipped by 1 base and J by 3 bases, with 9 bases between them. The CDR3 length is 14 residues. The CDR3 DNA is TGTGCCAGCAGCTTAGATGCGCACGACTATGGCTACACCTTC. Translating it yields CASSLDAHDYGYTF.

This chain uses TRBV5-1 with TRBJ2-5, with D possibly TRBD2 on 5 matching bases. V lost 4 bases and J 3 bases, leaving 16 bases between the germline ends. The germline CDR1 and CDR2 sequences are SGHRS and YFSETQ. The CDR3 loop spans 15 amino acids. This CDR3 is CASSRLESGEETQYF. CDR3 coding DNA: TGCGCCAGCAGCCGCCTTGAGAGCGGTGAAGAGACCCAGTACTTC.

This clone was found a few times. The chain recombines TRBV6-5 with TRBJ1-2; no clear D. Trimming took off 5 bases at V and 6 bases at J, with 16 bases between the two ends. The CDR3 length is 14 residues. Germline loops: CDR1 MNHEY, CDR2 SVGAGI. CDR3 DNA sequence: TGTGCCAGCAGTGGAAATGTAAAGGGTAATGGCTACACCTTC. Translating gives CASSGNVKGNGYTF.

A few counts support this clone. This chain joins TRBV11-2 and TRBJ2-5; TRBD2 matches 10 bases. The J segment lost 4 bases and the V segment lost 1 base, leaving 9 bases of the junction unmatched. The CDR3 length is 17 residues. From germline, CDR1 is SGHAT and CDR2 FQNNGV. DNA of the CDR3: TGTGCCAGCAGCTTAGTCGGGCTAGCGGGAGTCATAGAGACCCAGTACTTC. Amino acid sequence: CASSLVGLAGVIETQYF.

This clone was picked up a small number of times. Other DNA sequences from this sample encode an identical CDR3 as well. V and J are TRBV6-6 and TRBJ2-5; D unclear. Germline V gene data show CDR1 as MNHNY and CDR2 as SVGAGI (reference sequence). The CDR3 runs 13 residues. V gave up 2 bases and J gave up 4 bases, with 8 bases separating them. CDR3 region: CASSYGRGETQYF. Here the CDR3 DNA reads TGTGCCAGCAGTTACGGCAGAGGAGAGACCCAGTACTTC.

CDR3 bases: TGTGCCAGCAGCTTATTACGAGCGGGAGGGCCCGAGCAGTACTTC. Amino acids: CASSLLRAGGPEQYF. The chain is built from TRBV7-2 and TRBJ2-7; 10 positions agree with TRBD2. The junction had 7 bases not matched to a gene; V was cut back by 2 bases and J by 6 bases. The CDR3 consists of 15 residues. Germline CDR1 reads SGHTA; CDR2 reads FQGNSA.

This clone has a handful of counts. The chain employs TRBV5-1 and TRBJ2-4; D might be TRBD1 or TRBD2, each matching 6 bases. The CDR3 covers 15 residues. Trimming took 4 bases from V and 8 from J, leaving 19 bases between them. Germline V gives CDR1 SGHRS, CDR2 YFSETQ. This chain's CDR3 is CASSGSGVRGDIQYF. In nucleotides, the CDR3 is TGCGCCAGCAGCGGGTCAGGGGTTCGCGGGGACATTCAGTACTTC. The full variable domain, in which reference TRBV5-1 and TRBJ2-4 provide the parts outside the CDR3, is KAGVTQTPRYLIKTRGQQVTLSCSPISGHRSVSWYQQTPGQGLQFLFEYFSETQRNKGNFPGRFSGRQFSNSRSEMNVSTLELGDSALYLCASSGSGVRGDIQYFGAGTRLSVL.

This clone appeared many times. The chain is built from TRBV5-1 and TRBJ2-5; D unclear. Germline V lookup: CDR1 SGHRS, CDR2 YFSETQ. Trimming cost V 4 bases and J 3 bases, with 4 bases left between them. The CDR3 totals 11 residues. The CDR3 sequence is CASSEKETQYF. CDR3 nucleotides: TGCGCCAGCAGCGAAAAAGAGACCCAGTACTTC.

The chain recombines TRBV6-5 with TRBJ2-3, with D tentatively TRBD1 (6 bases). The CDR3 runs 14 residues. Trimming removed 8 bases at V and 1 base at J, with 13 bases between. The germline V gene has CDR1 MNHEY and CDR2 SVGAGI. CDR3 DNA: TGTGCCAGCCGCCGGGACACAGGCACAGATACGCAGTATTTT. Translating gives CASRRDTGTDTQYF.

The chain joins TRBV4-1 to TRBJ2-6; 9 bases are shared with TRBD1. The germline CDR1 and CDR2 sequences are MGHRA and YSYEKL. The CDR3 covers 20 residues. V gave up 3 bases and J gave up 0 bases; unmatched junction bases: 12. The CDR3 region is CASSHPSDRGQSSGANVLTF. CDR3 nucleotides: TGCGCCAGCAGCCACCCGTCGGACAGGGGACAGTCCTCTGGGGCCAACGTCCTGACTTTC.

There are a few counts of this clone. The chain carries TRBV5-6 and TRBJ2-3; 8 bases match TRBD1. Trimming cost V 3 bases and J 1 base; bases outside gene matches: 13. Germline CDR1 is SGHDT and CDR2 is YYEEEE. CDR3 length equals 18 residues. The CDR3 loop is CASSSPMAGTGRTDTQYF. The CDR3 DNA is TGTGCCAGCAGCTCCCCGATGGCCGGGACAGGTCGCACAGATACGCAGTATTTT.